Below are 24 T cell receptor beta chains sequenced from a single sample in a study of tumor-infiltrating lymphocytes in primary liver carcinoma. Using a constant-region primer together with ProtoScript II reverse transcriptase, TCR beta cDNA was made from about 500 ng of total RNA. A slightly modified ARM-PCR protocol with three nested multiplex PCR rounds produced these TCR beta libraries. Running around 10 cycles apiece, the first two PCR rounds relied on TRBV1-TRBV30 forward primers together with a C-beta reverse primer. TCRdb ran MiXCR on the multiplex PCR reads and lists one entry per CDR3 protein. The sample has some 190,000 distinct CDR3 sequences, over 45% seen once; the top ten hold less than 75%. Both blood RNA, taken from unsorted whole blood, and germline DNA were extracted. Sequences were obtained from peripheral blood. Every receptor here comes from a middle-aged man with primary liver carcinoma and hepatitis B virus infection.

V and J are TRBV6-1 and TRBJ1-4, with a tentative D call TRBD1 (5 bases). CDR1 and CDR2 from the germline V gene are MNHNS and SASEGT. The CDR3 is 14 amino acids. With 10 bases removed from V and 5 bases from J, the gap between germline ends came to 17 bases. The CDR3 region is CATREERENEKLFF. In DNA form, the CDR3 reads TGTGCCACCAGGGAGGAGCGAGAGAATGAAAAACTGTTTTTT.

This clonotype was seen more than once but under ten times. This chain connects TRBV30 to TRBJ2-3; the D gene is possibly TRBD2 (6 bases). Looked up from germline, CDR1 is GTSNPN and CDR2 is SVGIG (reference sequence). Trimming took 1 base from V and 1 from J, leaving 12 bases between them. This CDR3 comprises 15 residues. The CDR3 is CAWSAVASGTDTQYF. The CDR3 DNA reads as TGTGCCTGGAGTGCTGTGGCTAGCGGCACAGATACGCAGTATTTT.

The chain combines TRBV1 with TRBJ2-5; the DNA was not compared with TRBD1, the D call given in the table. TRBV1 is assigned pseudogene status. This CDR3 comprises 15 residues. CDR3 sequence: CTSSPLQGAQETQYF. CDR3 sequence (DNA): TGCACCAGCAGCCCCCTGCAGGGGGCTCAAGAGACCCAGTACTTC.

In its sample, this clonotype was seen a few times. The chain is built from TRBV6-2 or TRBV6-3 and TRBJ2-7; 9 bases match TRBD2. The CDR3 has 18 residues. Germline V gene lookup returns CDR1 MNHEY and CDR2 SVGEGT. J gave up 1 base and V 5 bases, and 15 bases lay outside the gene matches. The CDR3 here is CASSPLMRAGGSSYEQYF. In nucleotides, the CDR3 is TGTGCCAGCAGTCCCCTAATGAGAGCGGGAGGCTCGTCCTACGAGCAGTACTTC.

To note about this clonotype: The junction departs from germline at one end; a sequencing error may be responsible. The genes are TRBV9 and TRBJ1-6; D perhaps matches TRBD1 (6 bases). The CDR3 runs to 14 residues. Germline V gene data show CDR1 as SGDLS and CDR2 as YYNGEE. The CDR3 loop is CASNAQGGNSPLHF. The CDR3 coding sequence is TGTGCCAGCAACGCACAGGGAGGTAATTCACCGCTCCACTTT.

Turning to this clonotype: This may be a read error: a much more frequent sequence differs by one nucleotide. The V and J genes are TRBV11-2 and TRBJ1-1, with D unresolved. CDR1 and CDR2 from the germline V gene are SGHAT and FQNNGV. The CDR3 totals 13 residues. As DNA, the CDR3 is TGTGCCAGCACCTTACTAGTGAACACTGAAGCTTTCTTT. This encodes CASTLLVNTEAFF.

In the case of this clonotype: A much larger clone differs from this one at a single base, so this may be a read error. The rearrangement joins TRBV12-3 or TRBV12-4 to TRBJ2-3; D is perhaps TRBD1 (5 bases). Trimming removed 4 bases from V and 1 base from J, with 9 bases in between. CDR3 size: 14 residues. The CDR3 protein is CASSSQDGTDTQYF. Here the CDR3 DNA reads TGTGCCAGCAGTTCACAGGACGGCACAGATACGCAGTATTTT.

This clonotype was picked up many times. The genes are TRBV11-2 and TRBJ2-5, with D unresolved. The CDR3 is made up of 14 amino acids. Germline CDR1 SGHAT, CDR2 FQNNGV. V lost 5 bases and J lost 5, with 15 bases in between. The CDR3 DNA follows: TGTGCCAGCAGCCCGACGGTCGCCCCGGAGACCCAGTACTTC. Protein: CASSPTVAPETQYF.

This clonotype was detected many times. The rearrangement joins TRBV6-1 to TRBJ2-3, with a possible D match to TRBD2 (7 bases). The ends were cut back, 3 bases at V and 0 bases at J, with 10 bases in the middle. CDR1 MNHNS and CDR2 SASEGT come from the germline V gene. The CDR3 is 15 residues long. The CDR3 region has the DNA TGTGCCAGCAGTGAGGGGGGGGCTAGCACAGATACGCAGTATTTT. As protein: CASSEGGASTDTQYF.

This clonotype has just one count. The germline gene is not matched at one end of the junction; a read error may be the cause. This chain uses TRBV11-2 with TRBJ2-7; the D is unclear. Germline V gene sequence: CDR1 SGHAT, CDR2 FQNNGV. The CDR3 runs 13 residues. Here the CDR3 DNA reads TGTGTCAGCAACTTAGATTACACCTACGAGCAGTACTTC. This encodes CVSNLDYTYEQYF.

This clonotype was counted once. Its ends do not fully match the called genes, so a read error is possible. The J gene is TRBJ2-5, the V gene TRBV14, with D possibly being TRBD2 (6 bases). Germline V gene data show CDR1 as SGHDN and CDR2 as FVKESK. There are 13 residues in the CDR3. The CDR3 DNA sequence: TGTGCCAGCAGCCGGGGACTTCGGGAGAGCCAGTACTTC. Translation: CASSRGLRESQYF.

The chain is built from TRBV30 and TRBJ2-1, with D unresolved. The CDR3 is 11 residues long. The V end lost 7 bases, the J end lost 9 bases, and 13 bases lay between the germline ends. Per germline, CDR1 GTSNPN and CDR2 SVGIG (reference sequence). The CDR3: CASVRNAEQFF. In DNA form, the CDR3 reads TGTGCCTCGGTCCGGAATGCTGAGCAGTTCTTC.

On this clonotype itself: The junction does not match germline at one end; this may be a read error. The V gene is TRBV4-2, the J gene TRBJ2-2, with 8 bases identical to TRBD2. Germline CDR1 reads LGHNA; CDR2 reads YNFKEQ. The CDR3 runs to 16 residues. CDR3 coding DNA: TGTGCCAGCAGCCAAGAACTAGCGGCGAACGCCGGGGAGCTGTTTTTT. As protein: CASSQELAANAGELFF.

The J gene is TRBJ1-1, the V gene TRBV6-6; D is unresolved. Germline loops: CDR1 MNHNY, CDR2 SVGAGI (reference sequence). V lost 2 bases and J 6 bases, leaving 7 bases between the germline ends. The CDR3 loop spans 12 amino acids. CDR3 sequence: CASSYVGPEAFF. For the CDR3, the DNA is TGTGCCAGCAGTTACGTCGGCCCTGAAGCTTTCTTT.

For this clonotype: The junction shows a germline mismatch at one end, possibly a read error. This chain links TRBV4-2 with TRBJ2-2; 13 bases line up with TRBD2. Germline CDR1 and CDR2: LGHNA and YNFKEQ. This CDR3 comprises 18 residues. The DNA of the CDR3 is TGTGCCAGCAGCCAAGAACCTACTAGCGGGAGGGGTACCGGGGAGCCGTTTTTT. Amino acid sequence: CASSQEPTSGRGTGEPFF.

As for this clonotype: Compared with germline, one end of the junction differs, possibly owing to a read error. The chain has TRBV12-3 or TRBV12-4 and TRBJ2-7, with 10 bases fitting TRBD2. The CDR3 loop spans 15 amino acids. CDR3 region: CASNDTSGDSYEQYF. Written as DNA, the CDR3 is TGTGCCAGCAACGATACTAGCGGGGATTCCTACGAGCAGTATTTC.

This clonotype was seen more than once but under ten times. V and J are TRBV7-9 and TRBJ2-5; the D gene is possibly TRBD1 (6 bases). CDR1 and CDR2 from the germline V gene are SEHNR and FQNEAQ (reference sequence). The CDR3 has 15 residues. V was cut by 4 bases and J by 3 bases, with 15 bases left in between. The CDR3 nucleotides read TGTGCCAGCAGCTCAGGCATCACAGGGAAAGAGACCCAGTACTTC. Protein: CASSSGITGKETQYF.

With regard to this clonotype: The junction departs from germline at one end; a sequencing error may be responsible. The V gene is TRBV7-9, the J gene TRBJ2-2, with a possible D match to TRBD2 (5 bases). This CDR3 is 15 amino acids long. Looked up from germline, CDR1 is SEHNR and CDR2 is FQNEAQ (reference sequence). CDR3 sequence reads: CASSFTRTGTGELSF. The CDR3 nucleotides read TGTGCCAGCAGTTTCACAAGGACGGGCACCGGGGAGCTGTCTTTT.

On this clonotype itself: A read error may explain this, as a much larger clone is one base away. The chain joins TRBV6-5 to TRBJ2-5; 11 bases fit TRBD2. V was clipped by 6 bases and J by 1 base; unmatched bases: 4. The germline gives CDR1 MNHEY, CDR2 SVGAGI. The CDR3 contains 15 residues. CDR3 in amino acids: CASRLTSGVQETQYF. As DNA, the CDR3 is TGTGCCAGCAGATTGACTAGCGGGGTCCAAGAGACCCAGTACTTC.

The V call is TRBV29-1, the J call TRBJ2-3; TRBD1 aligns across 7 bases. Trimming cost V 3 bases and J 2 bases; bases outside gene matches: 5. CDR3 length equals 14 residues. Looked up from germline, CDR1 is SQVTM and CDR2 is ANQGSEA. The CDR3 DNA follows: TGCAGCGTTGACCCAGACAGGGTCACAGATACGCAGTATTTT. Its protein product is CSVDPDRVTDTQYF.

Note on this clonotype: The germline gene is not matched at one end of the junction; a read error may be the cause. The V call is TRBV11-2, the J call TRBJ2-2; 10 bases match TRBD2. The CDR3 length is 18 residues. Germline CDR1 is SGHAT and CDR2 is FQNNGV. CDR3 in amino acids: CTSSLIIPTSGKGGELFF. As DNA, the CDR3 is TGTACCAGCAGCTTGATCATACCAACTAGCGGGAAGGGCGGGGAGCTGTTTTTT.

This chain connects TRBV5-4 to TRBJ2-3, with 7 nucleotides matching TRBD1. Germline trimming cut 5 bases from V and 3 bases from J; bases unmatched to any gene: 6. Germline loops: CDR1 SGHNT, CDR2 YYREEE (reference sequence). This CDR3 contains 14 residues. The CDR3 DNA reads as TGTGCCAGCAGGTCAGGGACAGAAACAGATACGCAGTATTTT. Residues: CASRSGTETDTQYF.

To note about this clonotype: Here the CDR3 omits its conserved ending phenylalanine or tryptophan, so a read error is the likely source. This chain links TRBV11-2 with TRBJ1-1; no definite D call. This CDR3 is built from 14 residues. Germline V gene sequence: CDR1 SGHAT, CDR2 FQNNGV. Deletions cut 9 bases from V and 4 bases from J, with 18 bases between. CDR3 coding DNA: TGTGCCAGTAGCCCAAGGACCGGAGGCACTGAAGCTTTCTTG. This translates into CASSPRTGGTEAFL.

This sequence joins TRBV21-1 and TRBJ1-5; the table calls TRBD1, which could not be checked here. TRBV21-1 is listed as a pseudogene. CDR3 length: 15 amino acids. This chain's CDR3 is CASSSQWSPDQPQHF. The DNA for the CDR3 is TGTGCCAGCAGCTCACAGTGGAGCCCTGATCAGCCCCAGCATTTT.